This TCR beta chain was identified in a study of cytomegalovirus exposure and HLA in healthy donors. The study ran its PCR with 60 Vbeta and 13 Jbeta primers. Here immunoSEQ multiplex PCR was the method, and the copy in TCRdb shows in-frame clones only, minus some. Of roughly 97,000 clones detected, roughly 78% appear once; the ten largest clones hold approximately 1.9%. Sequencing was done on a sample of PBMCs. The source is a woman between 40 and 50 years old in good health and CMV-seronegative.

CDR3 amino acids: CASSLWAHSRQGNQPQHF. DNA of the CDR3: TGTGCCAGCAGTTTATGGGCCCACAGCCGGCAGGGCAATCAGCCCCAGCATTTT. The gene calls are TRBV28 and TRBJ1-5; D uncertain. Trimming stripped 0 bases from V and 2 bases from J, with 17 bases between. CDR3 size: 18 residues. Germline-derived CDR1 and CDR2 are MDHEN and SYDVKM.